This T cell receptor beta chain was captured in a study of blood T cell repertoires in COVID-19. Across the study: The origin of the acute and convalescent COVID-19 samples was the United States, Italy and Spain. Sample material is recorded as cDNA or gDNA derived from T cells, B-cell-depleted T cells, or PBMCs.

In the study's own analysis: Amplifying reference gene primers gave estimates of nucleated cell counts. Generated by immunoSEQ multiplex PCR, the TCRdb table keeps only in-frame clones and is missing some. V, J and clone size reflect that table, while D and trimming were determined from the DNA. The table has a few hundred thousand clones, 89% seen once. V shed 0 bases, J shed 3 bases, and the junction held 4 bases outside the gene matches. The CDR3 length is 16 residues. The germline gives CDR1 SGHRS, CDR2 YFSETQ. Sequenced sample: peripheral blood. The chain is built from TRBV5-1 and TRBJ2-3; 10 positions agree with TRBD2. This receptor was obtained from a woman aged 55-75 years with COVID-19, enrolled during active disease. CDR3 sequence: CASSLERGGRTDTQYF. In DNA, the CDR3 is TGCGCCAGCAGCTTGGAGCGGGGGGGCAGGACAGATACGCAGTATTTT.